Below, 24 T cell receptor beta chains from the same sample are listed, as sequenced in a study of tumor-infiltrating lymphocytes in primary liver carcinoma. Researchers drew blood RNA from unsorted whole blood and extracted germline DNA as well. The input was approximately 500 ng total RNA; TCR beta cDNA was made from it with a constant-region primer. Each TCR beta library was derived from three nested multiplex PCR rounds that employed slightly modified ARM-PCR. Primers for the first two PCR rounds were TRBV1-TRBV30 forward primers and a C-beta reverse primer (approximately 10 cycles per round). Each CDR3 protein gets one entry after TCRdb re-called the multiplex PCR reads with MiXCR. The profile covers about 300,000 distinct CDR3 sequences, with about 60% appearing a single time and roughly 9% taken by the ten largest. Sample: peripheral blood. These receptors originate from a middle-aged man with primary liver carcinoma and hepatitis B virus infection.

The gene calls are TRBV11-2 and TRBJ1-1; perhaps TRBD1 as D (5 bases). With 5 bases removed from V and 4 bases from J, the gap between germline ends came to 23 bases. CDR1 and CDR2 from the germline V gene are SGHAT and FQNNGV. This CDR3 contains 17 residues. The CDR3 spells CASSQRGSITHGTEAFF. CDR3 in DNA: TGTGCCAGCAGCCAACGGGGGTCGATCACCCATGGCACTGAAGCTTTCTTT.

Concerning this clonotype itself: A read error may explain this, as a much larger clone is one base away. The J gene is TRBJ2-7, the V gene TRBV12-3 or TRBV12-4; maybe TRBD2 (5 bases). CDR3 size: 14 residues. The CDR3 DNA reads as TGTGCCAGCAGTCCCCCGGCACTAGTATCCGAGCAGCACTTC. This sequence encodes CASSPPALVSEQHF.

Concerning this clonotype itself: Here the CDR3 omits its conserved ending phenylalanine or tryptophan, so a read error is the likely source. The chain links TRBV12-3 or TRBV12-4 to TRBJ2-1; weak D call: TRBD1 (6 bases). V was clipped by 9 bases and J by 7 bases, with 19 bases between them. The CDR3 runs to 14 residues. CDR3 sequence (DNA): TGTGCCAGGAGTCCCCAGGGGCGGCGGAATGAGCAGTTCTCC. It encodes CARSPQGRRNEQFS.

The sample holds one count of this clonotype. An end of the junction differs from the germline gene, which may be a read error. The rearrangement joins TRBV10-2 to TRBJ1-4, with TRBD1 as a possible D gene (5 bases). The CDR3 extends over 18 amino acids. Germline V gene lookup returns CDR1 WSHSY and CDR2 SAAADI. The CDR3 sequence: CASRDSGFGYTEDEQLFF. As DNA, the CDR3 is TGCGCCAGCAGGGATTCAGGGTTTGGATATACAGAGGATGAACAACTGTTTTTT.

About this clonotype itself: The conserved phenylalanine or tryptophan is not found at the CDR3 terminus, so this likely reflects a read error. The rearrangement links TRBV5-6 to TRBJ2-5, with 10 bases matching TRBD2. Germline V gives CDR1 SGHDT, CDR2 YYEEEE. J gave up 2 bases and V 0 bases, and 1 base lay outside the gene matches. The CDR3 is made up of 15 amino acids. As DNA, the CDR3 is TGTGCCAGCAGCTTGGTAGCGGGAGGACAAGAGACCCAGTACCTC. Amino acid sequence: CASSLVAGGQETQYL.

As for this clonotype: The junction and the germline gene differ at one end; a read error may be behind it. The CDR3 sequence: CASSYDSFQPQHF. The CDR3 nucleotides are TGTGCCAGTAGTTACGATAGCTTTCAGCCCCAGCATTTT. The chain uses TRBV6-6 and TRBJ1-5, with D unclear. The germline CDR1 and CDR2 sequences are MNHNY and SVGAGI (reference sequence). The length of the CDR3 is 13 residues.

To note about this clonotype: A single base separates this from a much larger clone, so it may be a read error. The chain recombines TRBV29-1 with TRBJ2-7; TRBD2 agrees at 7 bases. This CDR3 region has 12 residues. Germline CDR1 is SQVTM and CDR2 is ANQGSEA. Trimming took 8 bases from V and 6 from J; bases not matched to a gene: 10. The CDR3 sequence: CSTRGDASEQYF. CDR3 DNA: TGCAGCACCCGGGGGGACGCTTCCGAGCAGTACTTC.

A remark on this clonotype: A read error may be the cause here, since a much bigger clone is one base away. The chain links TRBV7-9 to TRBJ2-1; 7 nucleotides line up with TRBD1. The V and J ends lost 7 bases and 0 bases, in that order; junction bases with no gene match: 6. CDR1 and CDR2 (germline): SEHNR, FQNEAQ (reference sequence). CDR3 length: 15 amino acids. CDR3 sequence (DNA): TGTGCCAGCAACGAGACAGGGACCTCCTACAATGAGCAGTTCTTC. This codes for CASNETGTSYNEQFF. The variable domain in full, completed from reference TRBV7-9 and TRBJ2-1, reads DTGVSQNPRHKITKRGQNVTFRCDPISEHNRLYWYRQTLGQGPEFLTYFQNEAQLEKSRLLSDRFSAERPKGSFSTLEIQRTEQGDSAMYLCASNETGTSYNEQFFGPGTRLTVL.

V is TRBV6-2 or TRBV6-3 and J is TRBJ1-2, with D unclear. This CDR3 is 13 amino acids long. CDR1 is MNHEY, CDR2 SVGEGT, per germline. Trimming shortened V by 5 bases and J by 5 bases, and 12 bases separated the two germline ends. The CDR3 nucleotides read TGTGCCAGCAGTCGAGCGGATGTTTATGGCTACACCTTC. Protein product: CASSRADVYGYTF.

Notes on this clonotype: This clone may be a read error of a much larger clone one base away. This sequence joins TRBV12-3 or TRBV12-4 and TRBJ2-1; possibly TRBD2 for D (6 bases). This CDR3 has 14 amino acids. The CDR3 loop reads CASTLVDAGLVQFF. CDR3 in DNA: TGTGCCAGCACTTTAGTGGATGCGGGGTTAGTGCAGTTCTTC.

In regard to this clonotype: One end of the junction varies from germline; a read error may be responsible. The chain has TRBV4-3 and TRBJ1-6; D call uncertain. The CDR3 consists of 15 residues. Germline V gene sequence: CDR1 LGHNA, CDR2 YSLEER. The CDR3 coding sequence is TGCGTCAGCAGCCGTAACCGGGTAGATAATTCACCCCTCCACTTT. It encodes CVSSRNRVDNSPLHF.

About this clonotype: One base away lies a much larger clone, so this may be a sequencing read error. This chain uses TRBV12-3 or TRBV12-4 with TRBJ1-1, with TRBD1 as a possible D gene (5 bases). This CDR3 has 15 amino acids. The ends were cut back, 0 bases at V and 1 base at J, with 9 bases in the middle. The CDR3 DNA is TGTGCCAGCAGTTTAGCGGCAGGGAGGAACACTGAAGCTTTCTTT. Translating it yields CASSLAAGRNTEAFF.

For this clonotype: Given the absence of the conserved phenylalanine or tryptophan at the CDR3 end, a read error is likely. Here the CDR3 DNA reads TGTGCCTGGAGTTTAACAGGGGTGGAGACCCAGTACTTA. Protein: CAWSLTGVETQYL. The chain combines TRBV30 with TRBJ2-5, with 7 bases lining up with TRBD1. This CDR3 has 13 residues. The J segment lost 5 bases and the V segment lost 2 bases, leaving 5 bases of the junction unmatched. The germline CDR1 and CDR2 sequences are GTSNPN and SVGIG (reference sequence).

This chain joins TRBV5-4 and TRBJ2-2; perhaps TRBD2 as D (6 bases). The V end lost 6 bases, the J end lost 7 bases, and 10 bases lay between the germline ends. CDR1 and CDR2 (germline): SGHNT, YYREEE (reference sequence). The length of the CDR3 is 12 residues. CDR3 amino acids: CASIAGGGELFF. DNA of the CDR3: TGTGCCAGCATCGCCGGGGGCGGGGAGCTGTTTTTT.

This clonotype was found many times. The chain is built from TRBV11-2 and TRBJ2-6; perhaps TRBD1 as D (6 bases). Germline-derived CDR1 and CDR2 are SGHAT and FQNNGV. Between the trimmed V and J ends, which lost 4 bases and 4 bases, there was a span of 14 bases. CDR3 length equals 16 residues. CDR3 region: CASSSHRDPGANVLTF. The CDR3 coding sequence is TGTGCCAGCAGCTCCCACAGGGACCCCGGGGCCAACGTCCTGACTTTC.

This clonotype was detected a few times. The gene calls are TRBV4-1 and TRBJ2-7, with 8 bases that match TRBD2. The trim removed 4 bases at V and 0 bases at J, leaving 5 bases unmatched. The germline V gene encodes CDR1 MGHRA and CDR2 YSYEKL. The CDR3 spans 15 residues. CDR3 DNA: TGCGCCAGCAGCCGCCTTGGGACTAGCTCCTACGAGCAGTACTTC. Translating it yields CASSRLGTSSYEQYF.

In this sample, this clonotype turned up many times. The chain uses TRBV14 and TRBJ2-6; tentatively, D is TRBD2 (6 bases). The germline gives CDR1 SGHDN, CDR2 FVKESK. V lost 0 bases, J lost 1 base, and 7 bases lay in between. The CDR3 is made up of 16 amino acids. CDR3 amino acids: CASSQDRGSGANVLTF. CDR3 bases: TGTGCCAGCAGCCAAGATCGGGGGTCTGGGGCCAACGTCCTGACTTTC.

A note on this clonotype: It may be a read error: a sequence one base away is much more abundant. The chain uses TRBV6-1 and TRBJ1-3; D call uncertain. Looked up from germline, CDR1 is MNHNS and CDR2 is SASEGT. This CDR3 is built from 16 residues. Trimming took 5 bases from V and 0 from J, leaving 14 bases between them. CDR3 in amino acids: CASSPQEGSSGNTIYF. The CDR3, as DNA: TGTGCCAGCAGTCCGCAGGAAGGGAGCTCTGGAAACACCATATATTTT.

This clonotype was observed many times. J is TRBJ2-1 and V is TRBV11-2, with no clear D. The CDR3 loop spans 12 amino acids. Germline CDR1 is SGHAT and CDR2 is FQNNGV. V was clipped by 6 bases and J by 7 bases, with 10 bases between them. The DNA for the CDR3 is TGTGCCAGCAGGGGTGGATGGAATGAGCAGTTCTTC. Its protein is CASRGGWNEQFF.

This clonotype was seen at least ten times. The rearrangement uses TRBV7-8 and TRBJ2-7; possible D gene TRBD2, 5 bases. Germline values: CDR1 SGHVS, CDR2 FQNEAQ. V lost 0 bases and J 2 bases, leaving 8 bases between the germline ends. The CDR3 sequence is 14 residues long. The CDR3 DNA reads TGTGCCAGCAGCTTAGCTTCGGGAACCTACGAGCAGTACTTC. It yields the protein CASSLASGTYEQYF.

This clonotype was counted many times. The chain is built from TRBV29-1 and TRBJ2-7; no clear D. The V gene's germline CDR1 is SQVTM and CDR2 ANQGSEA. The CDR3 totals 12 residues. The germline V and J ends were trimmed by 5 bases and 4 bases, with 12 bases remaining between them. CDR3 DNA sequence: TGCAGCGTTAAACCGGGCCCTTACGAGCAGTACTTC. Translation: CSVKPGPYEQYF.

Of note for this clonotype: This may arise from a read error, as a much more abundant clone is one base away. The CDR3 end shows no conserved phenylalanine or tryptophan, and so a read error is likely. CDR3 protein: CASIHGGGNQPQHY. CDR3 coding DNA: TGTGCCAGCATCCATGGAGGGGGCAATCAGCCCCAGCATTAT. This chain links TRBV6-6 with TRBJ1-5, with D perhaps matching TRBD1 (5 bases). V lost 7 bases, J lost 2 bases, and 12 bases lay in between. This CDR3 has 14 amino acids. Germline CDR1 and CDR2: MNHNY and SVGAGI (reference sequence).

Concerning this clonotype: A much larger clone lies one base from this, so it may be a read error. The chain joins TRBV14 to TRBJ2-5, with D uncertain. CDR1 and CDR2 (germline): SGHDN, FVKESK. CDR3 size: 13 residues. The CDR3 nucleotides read TGTGCCAACAGCCAAGTGAATAGCCAGTATCAGTACTTC. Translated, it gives CANSQVNSQYQYF.

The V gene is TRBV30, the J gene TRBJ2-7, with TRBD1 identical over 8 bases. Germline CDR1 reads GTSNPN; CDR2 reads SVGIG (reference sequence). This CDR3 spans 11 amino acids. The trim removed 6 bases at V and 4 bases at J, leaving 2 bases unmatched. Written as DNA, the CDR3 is TGTGCCTGTGGACAGGGATACGAGCAGTACTTC. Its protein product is CACGQGYEQYF.